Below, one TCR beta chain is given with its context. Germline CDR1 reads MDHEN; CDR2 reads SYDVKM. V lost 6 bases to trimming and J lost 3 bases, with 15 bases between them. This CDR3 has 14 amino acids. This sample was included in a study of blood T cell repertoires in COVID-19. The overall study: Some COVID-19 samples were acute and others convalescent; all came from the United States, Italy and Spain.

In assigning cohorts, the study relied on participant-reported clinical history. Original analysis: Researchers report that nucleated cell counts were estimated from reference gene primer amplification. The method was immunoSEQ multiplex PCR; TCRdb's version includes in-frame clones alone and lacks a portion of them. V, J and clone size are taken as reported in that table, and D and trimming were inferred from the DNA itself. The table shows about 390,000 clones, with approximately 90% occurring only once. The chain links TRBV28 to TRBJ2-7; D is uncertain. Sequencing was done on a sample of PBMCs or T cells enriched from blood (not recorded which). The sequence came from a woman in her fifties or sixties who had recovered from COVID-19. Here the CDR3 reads CASSRSLTFYEQYF. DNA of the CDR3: TGTGCCAGCAGCCGATCCTTGACATTCTACGAGCAGTACTTC.